The clone carrying this TCR beta chain occurred a few times. This entry comes from a study of patients and donors after allogeneic stem cell transplantation. TCRdb recomputed calls from the RT-PCR reads with MiXCR, one row per CDR3 protein. The data show about a million distinct CDR3 sequences, roughly 18% seen once. The sequenced sample consisted of blood, either unsorted or a sorted T cell fraction (not recorded which). This receptor was obtained from a human donor who was either an allogeneic HSCT recipient or a stem cell or donor lymphocyte infusion donor (not recorded which). It is not recorded whose cells these are; they may come from a transplant donor.

DNA for the CDR3: TGTGCCAGCAGCTTAACGATCGCAGGCGAAGCTTTCTTT. Its translation is CASSLTIAGEAFF. V and J are TRBV7-3 and TRBJ1-1, with D hard to call. The CDR3 has 13 amino acids. Per germline, CDR1 SGHTA and CDR2 FQGTGA. The V gene lost 0 bases and the J gene lost 8 bases, with 10 bases spanning the gap. The whole variable domain, filled in from reference TRBV7-3 and TRBJ1-1, reads GAGVSQTPSNKVTEKGKYVELRCDPISGHTALYWYRQSLGQGPEFLIYFQGTGAADDSGLPNDRFFAVRPEGSVSTLKIQRTERGDSAVYLCASSLTIAGEAFFGQGTRLTVV.